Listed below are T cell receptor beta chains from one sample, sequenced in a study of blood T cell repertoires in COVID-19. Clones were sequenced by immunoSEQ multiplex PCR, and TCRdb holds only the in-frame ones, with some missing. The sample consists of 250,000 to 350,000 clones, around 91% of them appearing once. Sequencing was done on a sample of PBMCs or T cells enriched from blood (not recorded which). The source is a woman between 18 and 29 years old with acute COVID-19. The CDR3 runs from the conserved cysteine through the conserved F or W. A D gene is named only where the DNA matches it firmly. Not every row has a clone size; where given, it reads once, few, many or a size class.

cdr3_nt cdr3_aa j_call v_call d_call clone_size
TGTGCCAGCAGCCCCACGACTTACTACTCCTACAATGAGCAGTTCTTC CASSPTTYYSYNEQFF TRBJ2-1 TRBV7-3 NA once
TGTGCCAGCAGTTTATGGATCCCTTCCGGGAGTGGCGAGCAGTACTTC CASSLWIPSGSGEQYF TRBJ2-7 TRBV28 NA NA
TGTGCCAGCAGCCAAGATCAGGGGCCCTATGGCTACACCTTC CASSQDQGPYGYTF TRBJ1-2 TRBV14 NA NA
TGTGCCTGGGGTCCAGGATTCAACTATGGCTACACCTTC CAWGPGFNYGYTF TRBJ1-2 TRBV30 NA NA
TGTGCCAGCTCACCGTCAGGGGCGAGTCAGCCCCAGCATTTT CASSPSGASQPQHF TRBJ1-5 TRBV18 NA once
TGTGCCAGCAGAGGTGCCGGAAGACTAACTAATGGCTACACCTTC CASRGAGRLTNGYTF TRBJ1-2 TRBV28 NA NA
TGTGCCAGCAGCCTAAGGGACAACTACAATGAGCAGTTCTTC CASSLRDNYNEQFF TRBJ2-1 TRBV7-9 NA NA
TGTGCCAGCAGTGGGACCGGGACAGGGTGGAACGAGCAGTACTTC CASSGTGTGWNEQYF TRBJ2-7 TRBV28 TRBD1 once
TGTGCCAGCAGCCAAGAGGCGGGATACTACGAGCAGTACTTC CASSQEAGYYEQYF TRBJ2-7 TRBV3-1/TRBV3-2 NA NA
TGTGCCAGACCCGGACTCGAGTACCAAGAGACCCAGTACTTC CARPGLEYQETQYF TRBJ2-5 TRBV19 NA NA
TGTGCCACCAGCAGGGGGACAGGGGACCCAACTAATGAAAAACTGTTTTTT CATSRGTGDPTNEKLFF TRBJ1-4 TRBV15 TRBD1 NA
TGTGCCAGCAGCCTGACAGGTTGGGGGGGGGACACTGAAGCTTTCTTT CASSLTGWGGDTEAFF TRBJ1-1 TRBV11-3 NA once
TGTGCCAGCCGAGGACAGGGAGTTAACTATGGCTACACCTTC CASRGQGVNYGYTF TRBJ1-2 TRBV25-1 TRBD1 NA
TGTGCCAGTAGTATATGGGCCGGACGACAGGGGACCTCGAACACTGAAGCTTTCTTT CASSIWAGRQGTSNTEAFF TRBJ1-1 TRBV19 TRBD1 once
TGTGCCTGGAGTGTACGACTCAGGGTCGGAAAACTGTTTTTT CAWSVRLRVGKLFF TRBJ1-4 TRBV30 NA NA
TGTGCCAGCAGCTCTCAGGGGACCCCTTTTGGTGAGCAGTTCTTC CASSSQGTPFGEQFF TRBJ2-1 TRBV9 NA NA
TGTGCCAGTAGTATAGAGGAGACAGGGGCCAATCAGCCCCAGCATTTT CASSIEETGANQPQHF TRBJ1-5 TRBV19 TRBD1 NA
TGTGCCAGCACCCTTGGGGGGGCCTACAATGAGCAGTTCTTC CASTLGGAYNEQFF TRBJ2-1 TRBV28 TRBD2 NA
TGTGCCAGCAGCCCCCAGTCAAGCGCATCGGACTGGTATGAGCAGTTCTTC CASSPQSSASDWYEQFF TRBJ2-1 TRBV7-2 NA NA
TGTGCCAGCAGCCGGGGTGGAGGCTTGGCAGATACGCAGTATTTT CASSRGGGLADTQYF TRBJ2-3 TRBV5-5 NA NA
TGTGCCAGCAGCTCCCTAGCGGGAGGAGGGCGGCAGTACTTC CASSSLAGGGRQYF TRBJ2-7 TRBV7-3 TRBD2 NA
TGTGCCTGGAGCCCCTCGGGGGGGGCGAACACTGAAGCTTTCTTT CAWSPSGGANTEAFF TRBJ1-1 TRBV30 NA NA
TGTGCCAGCAGTTTAACCAGGGGAGAGACCCAGTACTTC CASSLTRGETQYF TRBJ2-5 TRBV12-3/TRBV12-4 NA NA
TGCAGCGTTGTGGAATTGGTCGGGACTGAAGCTTTCTTT CSVVELVGTEAFF TRBJ1-1 TRBV29-1 NA NA
TGTGCCAGCGGAGCCAGGGGGGCCGGGGAGCTGTTTTTT CASGARGAGELFF TRBJ2-2 TRBV11-3 NA NA
TGCGCCAGCAGCTGGGAGCAGATTGAAGCTTTCTTT CASSWEQIEAFF TRBJ1-1 TRBV5-1 NA NA
TGTGCCAGCAGCCTCTACGGGACATACGAGCAGTACTTC CASSLYGTYEQYF TRBJ2-7 TRBV3-1/TRBV3-2 NA once
TGTGCCAGCAGCCCTGAGGGCCTCTATGGCTACACCTTC CASSPEGLYGYTF TRBJ1-2 TRBV5-6 NA NA
TGTGCCAGCAGTTTATTAGCCCGGGAGGAGCAGTTCTTC CASSLLAREEQFF TRBJ2-1 TRBV28 NA NA
TGTGCCACCAGTGACCCCCAGGGGGACTCCTATGGCTACACCTTC CATSDPQGDSYGYTF TRBJ1-2 TRBV24-1 TRBD1 NA
TGTGCCACCAGCAGAGATCGAGGCAGAGTCGGAAACACCATATATTTT CATSRDRGRVGNTIYF TRBJ1-3 TRBV15 NA NA
TGTGCCAGTACAGGACAGAGCTCCTATAATTCACCCCTCCACTTT CASTGQSSYNSPLHF TRBJ1-6 TRBV19 NA NA
TGTGCCTGGACGGACAGGGCGTGGGGAAACACCATATATTTT CAWTDRAWGNTIYF TRBJ1-3 TRBV30 TRBD1 NA
TGTGCCAGTAACCCCCCGGGCTCTGGAAACACCATATATTTT CASNPPGSGNTIYF TRBJ1-3 TRBV19 NA NA
TGTGCCAGCAGTTTTCCGGGACACCTCTCTGGGGCCAACGTCCTGACTTTC CASSFPGHLSGANVLTF TRBJ2-6 TRBV28 NA NA
TGTGCCAGCAGGAGACTAGCTAGCGGCTCCTACAATGAGCAGTTCTTC CASRRLASGSYNEQFF TRBJ2-1 TRBV27 TRBD2 NA
TGTGCCAGCAGTTTCAGCCTAGTACAGGATAGCAATCAGCCCCAGCATTTT CASSFSLVQDSNQPQHF TRBJ1-5 TRBV28 NA NA